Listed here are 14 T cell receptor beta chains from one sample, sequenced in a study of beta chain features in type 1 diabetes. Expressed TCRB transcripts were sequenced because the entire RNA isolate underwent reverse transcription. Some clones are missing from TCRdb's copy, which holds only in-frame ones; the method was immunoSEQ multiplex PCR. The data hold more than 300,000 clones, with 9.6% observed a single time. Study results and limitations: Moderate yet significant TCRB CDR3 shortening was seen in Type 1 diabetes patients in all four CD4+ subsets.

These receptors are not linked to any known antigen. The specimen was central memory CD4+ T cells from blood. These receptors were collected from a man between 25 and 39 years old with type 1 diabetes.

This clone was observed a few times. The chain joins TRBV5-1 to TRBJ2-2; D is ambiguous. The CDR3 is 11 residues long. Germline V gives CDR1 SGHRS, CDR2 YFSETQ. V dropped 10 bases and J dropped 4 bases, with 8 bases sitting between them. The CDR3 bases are TGCGCCTGCTCGTCCACCGGGGAGCTGTTTTTT. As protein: CACSSTGELFF.

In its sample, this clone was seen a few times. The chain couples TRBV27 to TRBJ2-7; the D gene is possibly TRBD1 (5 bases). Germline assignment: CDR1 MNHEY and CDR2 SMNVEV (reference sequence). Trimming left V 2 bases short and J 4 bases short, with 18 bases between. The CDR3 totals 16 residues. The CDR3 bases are TGTGCCAGCAGTTTAGGGGCCGGACGGTCCAATTACGAGCAGTACTTC. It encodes CASSLGAGRSNYEQYF.

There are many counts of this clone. CDR3 bases: TGTGCCAGCAGTTACTCGGGGGTAGAGACCCAGTACTTC. It translates to CASSYSGVETQYF. The chain joins TRBV6-6 to TRBJ2-5, with D tentatively TRBD1 or TRBD2 (5 bases each). The CDR3 length is 13 residues. Trimming took 0 bases from V and 4 from J, leaving 6 bases between them. From germline, CDR1 is MNHNY and CDR2 SVGAGI (reference sequence).

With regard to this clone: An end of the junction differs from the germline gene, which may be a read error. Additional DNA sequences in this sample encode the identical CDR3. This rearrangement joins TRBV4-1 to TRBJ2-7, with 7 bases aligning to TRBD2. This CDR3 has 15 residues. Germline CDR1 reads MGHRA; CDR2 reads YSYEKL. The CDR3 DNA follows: TGTGCCAGCAGCCAAGGGCGGGAGTCTGACTACGAGCAGTACTTC. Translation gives CASSQGRESDYEQYF.

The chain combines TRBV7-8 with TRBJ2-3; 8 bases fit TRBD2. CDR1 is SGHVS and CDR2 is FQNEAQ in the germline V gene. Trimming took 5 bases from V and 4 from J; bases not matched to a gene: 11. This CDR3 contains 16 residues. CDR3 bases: TGTGCCAGCAGCCCTCCGGGAGGGAGAGTGGCAGATACGCAGTATTTT. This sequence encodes CASSPPGGRVADTQYF.

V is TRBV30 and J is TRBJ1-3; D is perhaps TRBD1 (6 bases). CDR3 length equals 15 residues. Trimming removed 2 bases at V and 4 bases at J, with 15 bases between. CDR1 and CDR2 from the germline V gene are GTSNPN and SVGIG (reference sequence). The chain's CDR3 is CAWSTPRGGGNTIYF. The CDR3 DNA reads TGTGCCTGGAGTACGCCCAGGGGAGGCGGAAACACCATATATTTT. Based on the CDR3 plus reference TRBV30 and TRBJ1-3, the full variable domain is SQTIHQWPATLVQPVGSPLSLECTVEGTSNPNLYWYRQAAGRGLQLLFYSVGIGQISSEVPQNLSASRPQDRQFILSSKKLLLSDSGFYLCAWSTPRGGGNTIYFGEGSWLTVV.

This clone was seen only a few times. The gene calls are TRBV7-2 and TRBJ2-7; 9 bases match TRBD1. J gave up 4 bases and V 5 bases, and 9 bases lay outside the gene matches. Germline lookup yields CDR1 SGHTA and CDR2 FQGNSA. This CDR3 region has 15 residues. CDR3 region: CASSARGQGPYEQYF. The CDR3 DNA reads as TGTGCCAGCAGCGCTCGGGGACAGGGTCCGTACGAGCAGTACTTC.

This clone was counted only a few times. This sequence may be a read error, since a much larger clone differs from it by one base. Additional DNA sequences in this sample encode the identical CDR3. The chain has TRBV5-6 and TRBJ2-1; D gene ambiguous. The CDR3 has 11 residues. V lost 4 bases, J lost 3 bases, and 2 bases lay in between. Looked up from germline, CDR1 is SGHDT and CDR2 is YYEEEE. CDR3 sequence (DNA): TGTGCCAGCAGCCTCTACAATGAGCAGTTCTTC. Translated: CASSLYNEQFF.

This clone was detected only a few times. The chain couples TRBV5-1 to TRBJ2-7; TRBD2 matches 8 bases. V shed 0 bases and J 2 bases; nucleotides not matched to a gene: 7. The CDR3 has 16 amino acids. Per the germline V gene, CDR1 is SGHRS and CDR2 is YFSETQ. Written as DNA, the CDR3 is TGCGCCAGCAGCTTGGGGGGTAGCGGGACCACCTACGAGCAGTACTTC. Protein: CASSLGGSGTTYEQYF.

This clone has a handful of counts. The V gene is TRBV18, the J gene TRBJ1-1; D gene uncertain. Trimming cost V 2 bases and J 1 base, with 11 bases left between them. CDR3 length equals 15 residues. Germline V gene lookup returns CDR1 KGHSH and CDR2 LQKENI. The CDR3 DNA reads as TGTGCCAGCTCACCAAGGGAGAGGTCGAACACTGAAGCTTTCTTT. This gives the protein CASSPRERSNTEAFF.

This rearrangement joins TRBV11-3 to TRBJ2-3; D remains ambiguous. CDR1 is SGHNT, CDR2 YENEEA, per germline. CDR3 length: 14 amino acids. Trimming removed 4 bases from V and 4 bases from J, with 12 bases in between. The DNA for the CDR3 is TGTGCCAGCAGCTACTTGGACCGGGCAGATACGCAGTATTTT. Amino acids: CASSYLDRADTQYF.

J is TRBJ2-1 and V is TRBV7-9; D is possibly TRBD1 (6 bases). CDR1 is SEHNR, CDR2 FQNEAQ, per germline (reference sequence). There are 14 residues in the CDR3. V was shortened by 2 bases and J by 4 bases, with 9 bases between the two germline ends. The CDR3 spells CASSLQGIYNEQFF. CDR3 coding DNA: TGTGCCAGCAGCTTACAGGGGATATACAATGAGCAGTTCTTC.

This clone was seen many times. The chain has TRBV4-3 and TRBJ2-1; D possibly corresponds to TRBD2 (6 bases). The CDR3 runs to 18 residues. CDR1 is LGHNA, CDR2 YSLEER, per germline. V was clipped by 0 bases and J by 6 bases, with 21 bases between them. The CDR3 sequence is CASSQDLATRALRNEQFF. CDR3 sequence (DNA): TGCGCCAGCAGCCAAGATCTCGCGACTAGGGCACTACGCAATGAGCAGTTCTTC.

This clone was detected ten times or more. The CDR3 protein is CASSVQGSKGNEQFF. The CDR3 DNA follows: TGTGCCAGCAGCGTTCAAGGATCTAAAGGAAATGAGCAGTTCTTC. The genes are TRBV9 and TRBJ2-1; D remains unclear. Germline V gene lookup returns CDR1 SGDLS and CDR2 YYNGEE. The V gene lost 2 bases and the J gene lost 7 bases, with 16 bases spanning the gap. The CDR3 loop spans 15 amino acids.